In its sample, the clone carrying this T cell receptor (beta chain) was seen once. The sample is drawn from a study of blood T cell repertoires in COVID-19. This CDR3 spans 16 amino acids. Germline V lookup: CDR1 MDHEN, CDR2 SYDVKM. V gave up 5 bases and J gave up 3 bases; unmatched junction bases: 10. Sequencing used immunoSEQ multiplex PCR; TCRdb keeps in-frame clones, though not all of them. Among fewer than 110,000 clones listed, roughly 90% were seen once. Sequenced material: peripheral blood. This chain connects TRBV28 to TRBJ1-5, with TRBD1 matching over 7 bases. The sequence was obtained from a man between 40 and 49 years old with active or convalescent COVID-19. The CDR3 DNA reads as TGTGCCAGCAGTGCTCCGGGACAGCCACTCAATCAGCCCCAGCATTTT. Translation: CASSAPGQPLNQPQHF.